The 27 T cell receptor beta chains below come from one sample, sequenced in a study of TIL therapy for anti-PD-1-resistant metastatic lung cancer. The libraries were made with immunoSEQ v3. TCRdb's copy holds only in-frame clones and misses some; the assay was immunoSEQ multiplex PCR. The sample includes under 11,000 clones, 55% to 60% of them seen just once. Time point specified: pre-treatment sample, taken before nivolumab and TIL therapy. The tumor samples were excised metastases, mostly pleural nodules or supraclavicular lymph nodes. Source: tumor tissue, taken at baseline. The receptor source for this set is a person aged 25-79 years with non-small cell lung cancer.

The CDR3 DNA follows: TGTGCCAGCAGTTATTCCGGCGCCGCGAACACCGGGGAGCTGTTTTTT. This sequence encodes CASSYSGAANTGELFF. The rearrangement uses TRBV28 and TRBJ2-2, with D hard to call. Germline loops: CDR1 MDHEN, CDR2 SYDVKM. The CDR3 covers 16 residues. Trimming shortened V by 4 bases and J by 0 bases, and 12 bases separated the two germline ends. Full variable domain (outside the CDR3, taken from reference TRBV28 and TRBJ2-2): DVKVTQSSRYLVKRTGEKVFLECVQDMDHENMFWYRQDPGLGLRLIYFSYDVKMKEKGDIPEGYSVSREKKERFSLILESASTNQTSMYLCASSYSGAANTGELFFGEGSRLTVL.

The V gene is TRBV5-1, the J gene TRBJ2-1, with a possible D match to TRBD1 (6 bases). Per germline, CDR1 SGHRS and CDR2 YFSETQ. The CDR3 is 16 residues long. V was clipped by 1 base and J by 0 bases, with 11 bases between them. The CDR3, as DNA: TGCGCCAGCAGCTTGACAGGGACCAGCTCCTACAATGAGCAGTTCTTC. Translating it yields CASSLTGTSSYNEQFF. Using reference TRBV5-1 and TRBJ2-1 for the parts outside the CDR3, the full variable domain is KAGVTQTPRYLIKTRGQQVTLSCSPISGHRSVSWYQQTPGQGLQFLFEYFSETQRNKGNFPGRFSGRQFSNSRSEMNVSTLELGDSALYLCASSLTGTSSYNEQFFGPGTRLTVL.

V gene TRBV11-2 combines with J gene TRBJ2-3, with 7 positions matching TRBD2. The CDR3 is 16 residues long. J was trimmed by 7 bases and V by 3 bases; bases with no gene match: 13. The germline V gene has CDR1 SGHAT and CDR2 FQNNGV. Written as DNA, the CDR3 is TGTGCCAGCAGCTTCCTCTTTGCGGGGGAAGGGAATACGCAGTATTTT. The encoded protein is CASSFLFAGEGNTQYF.

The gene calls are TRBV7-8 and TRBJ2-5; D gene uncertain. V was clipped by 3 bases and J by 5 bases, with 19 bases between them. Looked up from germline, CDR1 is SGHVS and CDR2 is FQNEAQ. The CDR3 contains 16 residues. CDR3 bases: TGTGCCAGCAGCTTGCTTGCCGCTGTCGGGCGGGAGACCCAGTACTTC. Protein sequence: CASSLLAAVGRETQYF.

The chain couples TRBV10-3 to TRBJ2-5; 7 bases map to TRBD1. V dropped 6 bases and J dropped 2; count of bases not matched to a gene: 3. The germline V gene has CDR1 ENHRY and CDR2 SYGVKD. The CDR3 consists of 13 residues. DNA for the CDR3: TGTGCCATCAGAGACAGGGCTCAAGAGACCCAGTACTTC. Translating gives CAIRDRAQETQYF.

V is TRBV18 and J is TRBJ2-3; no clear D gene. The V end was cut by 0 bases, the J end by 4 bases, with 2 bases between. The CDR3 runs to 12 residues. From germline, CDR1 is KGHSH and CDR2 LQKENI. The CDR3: CASSPPSDTQYF. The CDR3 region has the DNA TGTGCCAGCTCACCACCGTCAGATACGCAGTATTTT. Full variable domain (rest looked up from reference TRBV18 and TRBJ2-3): NAGVMQNPRHLVRRRGQEARLRCSPMKGHSHVYWYRQLPEEGLKFMVYLQKENIIDESGMPKERFSAEFPKEGPSILRIQQVVRGDSAAYFCASSPPSDTQYFGPGTRLTVL.

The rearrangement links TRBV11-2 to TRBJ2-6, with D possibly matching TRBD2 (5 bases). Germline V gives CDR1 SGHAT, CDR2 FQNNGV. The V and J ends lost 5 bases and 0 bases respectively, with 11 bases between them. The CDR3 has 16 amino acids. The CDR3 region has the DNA TGTGCCAGCAGCCAAAGCCGGGGCTCTGGGGCCAACGTCCTGACTTTC. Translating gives CASSQSRGSGANVLTF.

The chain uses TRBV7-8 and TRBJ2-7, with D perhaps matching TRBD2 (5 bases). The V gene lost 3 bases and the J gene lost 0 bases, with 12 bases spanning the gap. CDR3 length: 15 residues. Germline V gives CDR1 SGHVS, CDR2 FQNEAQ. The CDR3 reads CASSFRHGLSYEQYF. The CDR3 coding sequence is TGTGCCAGCAGCTTTAGGCACGGACTCTCCTACGAGCAGTACTTC. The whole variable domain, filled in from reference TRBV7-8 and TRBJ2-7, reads GAGVSQSPRYKVAKRGQDVALRCDPISGHVSLFWYQQALGQGPEFLTYFQNEAQLDKSGLPSDRFFAERPEGSVSTLKIQRTQQEDSAVYLCASSFRHGLSYEQYFGPGTRLTVT.

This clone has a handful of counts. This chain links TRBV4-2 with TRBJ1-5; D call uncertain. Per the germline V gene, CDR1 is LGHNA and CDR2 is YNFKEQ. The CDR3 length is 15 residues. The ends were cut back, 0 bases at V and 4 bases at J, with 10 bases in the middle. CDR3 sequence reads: CASSQDRFGNQPQHF. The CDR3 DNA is TGTGCCAGCAGCCAAGACAGGTTCGGGAATCAGCCCCAGCATTTT.

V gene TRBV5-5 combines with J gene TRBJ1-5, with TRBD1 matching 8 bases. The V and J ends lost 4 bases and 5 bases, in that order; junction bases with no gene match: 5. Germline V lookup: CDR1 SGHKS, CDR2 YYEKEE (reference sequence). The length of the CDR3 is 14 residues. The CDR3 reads CASSGQGGDQPQHF. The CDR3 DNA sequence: TGTGCCAGCAGCGGACAGGGAGGGGATCAGCCCCAGCATTTT.

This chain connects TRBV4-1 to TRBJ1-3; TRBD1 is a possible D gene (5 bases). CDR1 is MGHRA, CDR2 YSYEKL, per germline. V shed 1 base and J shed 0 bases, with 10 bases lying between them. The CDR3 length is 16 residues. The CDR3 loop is CASSQGTRVSGNTIYF. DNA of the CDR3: TGCGCCAGCAGCCAAGGGACCAGGGTCTCTGGAAACACCATATATTTT.

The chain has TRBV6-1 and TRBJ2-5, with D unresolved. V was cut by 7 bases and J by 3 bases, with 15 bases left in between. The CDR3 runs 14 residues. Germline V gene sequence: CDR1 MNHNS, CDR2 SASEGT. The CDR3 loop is CASTPALPKETQYF. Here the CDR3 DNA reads TGTGCCAGCACCCCTGCGCTACCCAAAGAGACCCAGTACTTC.

Here the CDR3 DNA reads TGTGCCAGTAGATACACGGATCAAGAGACCCAGTACTTC. Encoded protein: CASRYTDQETQYF. This chain connects TRBV19 to TRBJ2-5; D uncertain. Germline V gene data show CDR1 as LNHDA and CDR2 as SQIVND (reference sequence). V lost 6 bases and J lost 2, with 10 bases in between. The CDR3 length is 13 residues.

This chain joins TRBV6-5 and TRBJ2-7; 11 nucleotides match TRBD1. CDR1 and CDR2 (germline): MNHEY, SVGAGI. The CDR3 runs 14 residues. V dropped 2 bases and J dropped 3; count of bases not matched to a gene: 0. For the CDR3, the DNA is TGTGCCAGCAGTTACGGGACAGGGGGCTACGAGCAGTACTTC. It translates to CASSYGTGGYEQYF.

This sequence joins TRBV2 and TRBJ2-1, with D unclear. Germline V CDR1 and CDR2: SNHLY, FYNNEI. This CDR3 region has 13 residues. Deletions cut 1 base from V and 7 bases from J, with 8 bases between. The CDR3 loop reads CASSEDAKNEQFF. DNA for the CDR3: TGTGCCAGCAGTGAAGATGCCAAAAATGAGCAGTTCTTC.

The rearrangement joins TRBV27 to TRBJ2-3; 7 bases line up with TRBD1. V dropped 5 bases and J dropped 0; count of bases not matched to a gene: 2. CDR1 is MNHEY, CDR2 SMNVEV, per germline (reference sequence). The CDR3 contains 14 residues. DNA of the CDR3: TGTGCCAGCAGTCAGGGACAGAGCACAGATACGCAGTATTTT. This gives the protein CASSQGQSTDTQYF.

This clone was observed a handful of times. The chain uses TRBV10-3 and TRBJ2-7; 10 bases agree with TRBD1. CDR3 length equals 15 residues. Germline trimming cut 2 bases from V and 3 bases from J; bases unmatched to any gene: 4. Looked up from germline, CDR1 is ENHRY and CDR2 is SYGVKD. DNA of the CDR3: TGTGCCATCAGTGAGGTGGACAGGGGGTACTACGAGCAGTACTTC. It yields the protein CAISEVDRGYYEQYF.

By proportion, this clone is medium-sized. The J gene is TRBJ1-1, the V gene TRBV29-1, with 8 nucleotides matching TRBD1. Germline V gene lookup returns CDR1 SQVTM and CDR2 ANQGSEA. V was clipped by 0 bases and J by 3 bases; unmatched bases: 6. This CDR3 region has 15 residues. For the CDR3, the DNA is TGCAGCGTTGAAGATGAGAGGACAGGGCACACTGAAGCTTTCTTT. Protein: CSVEDERTGHTEAFF.

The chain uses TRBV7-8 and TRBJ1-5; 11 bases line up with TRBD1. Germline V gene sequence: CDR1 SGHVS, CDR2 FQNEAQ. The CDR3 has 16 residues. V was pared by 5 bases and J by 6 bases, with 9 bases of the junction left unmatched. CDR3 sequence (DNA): TGTGCCAGCAGCACCCCAGGACAGGGGGCATTTCAGCCCCAGCATTTT. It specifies CASSTPGQGAFQPQHF.

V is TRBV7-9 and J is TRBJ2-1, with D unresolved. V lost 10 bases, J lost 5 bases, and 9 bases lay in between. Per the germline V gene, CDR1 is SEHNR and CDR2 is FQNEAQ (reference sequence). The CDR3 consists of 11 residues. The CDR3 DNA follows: TGTGCCAAGAGTAACCACAATGAGCAGTTCTTC. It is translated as CAKSNHNEQFF.

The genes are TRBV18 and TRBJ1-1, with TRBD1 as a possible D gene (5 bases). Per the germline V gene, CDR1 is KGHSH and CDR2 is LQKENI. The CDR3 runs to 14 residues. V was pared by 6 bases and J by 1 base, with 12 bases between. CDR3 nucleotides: TGTGCCAGCTCGCCGACCCAGGGGAACACTGAAGCTTTCTTT. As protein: CASSPTQGNTEAFF.

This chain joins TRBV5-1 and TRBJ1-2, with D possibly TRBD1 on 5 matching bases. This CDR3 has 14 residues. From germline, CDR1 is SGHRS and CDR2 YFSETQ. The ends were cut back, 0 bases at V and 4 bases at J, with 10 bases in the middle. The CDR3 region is CASSLEVGGYGYTF. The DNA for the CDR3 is TGCGCCAGCAGCTTGGAGGTTGGGGGCTATGGCTACACCTTC. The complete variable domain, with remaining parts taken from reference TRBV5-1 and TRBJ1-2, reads KAGVTQTPRYLIKTRGQQVTLSCSPISGHRSVSWYQQTPGQGLQFLFEYFSETQRNKGNFPGRFSGRQFSNSRSEMNVSTLELGDSALYLCASSLEVGGYGYTFGSGTRLTVV.

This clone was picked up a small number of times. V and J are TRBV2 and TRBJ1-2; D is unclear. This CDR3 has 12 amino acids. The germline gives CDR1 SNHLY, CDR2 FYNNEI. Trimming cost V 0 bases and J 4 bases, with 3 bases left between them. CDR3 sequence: CASSEASYGYTF. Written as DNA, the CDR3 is TGTGCCAGCAGTGAAGCCTCCTATGGCTACACCTTC.

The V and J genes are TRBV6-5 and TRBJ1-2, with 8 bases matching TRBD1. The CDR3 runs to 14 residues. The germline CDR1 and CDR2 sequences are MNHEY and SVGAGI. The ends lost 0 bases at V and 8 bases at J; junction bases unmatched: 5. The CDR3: CASSYSTGAMGYTF. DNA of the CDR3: TGTGCCAGCAGTTACTCGACAGGGGCGATGGGCTACACCTTC.

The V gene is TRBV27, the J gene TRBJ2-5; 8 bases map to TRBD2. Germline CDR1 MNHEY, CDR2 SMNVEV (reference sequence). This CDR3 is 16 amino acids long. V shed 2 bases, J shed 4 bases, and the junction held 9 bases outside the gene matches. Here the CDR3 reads CASSLNGGDVRETQYF. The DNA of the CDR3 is TGTGCCAGCAGTTTAAACGGGGGGGACGTTCGAGAGACCCAGTACTTC.

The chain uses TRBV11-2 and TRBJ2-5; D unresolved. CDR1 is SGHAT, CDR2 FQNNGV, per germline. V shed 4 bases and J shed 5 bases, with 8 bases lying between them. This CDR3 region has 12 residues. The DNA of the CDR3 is TGTGCCAGCAGCTGGAACGGGGAGACCCAGTACTTC. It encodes CASSWNGETQYF.

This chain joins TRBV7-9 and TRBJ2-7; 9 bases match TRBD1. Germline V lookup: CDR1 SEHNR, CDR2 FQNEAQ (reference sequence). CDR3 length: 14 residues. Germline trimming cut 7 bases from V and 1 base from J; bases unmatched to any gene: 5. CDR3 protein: CASTKGQGSYEQYF. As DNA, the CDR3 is TGTGCCAGCACTAAGGGACAGGGATCCTACGAGCAGTACTTC.